The 22 T cell receptor beta chains below all came from one sample that was sequenced in a study of response to subunit inactivated influenza vaccine. TCRdb redid the calling of the RT-PCR reads with MiXCR, one entry per CDR3 protein. The sample records 800,000 or so distinct CDR3 sequences, over 20% being singletons. The material sequenced was PBMCs from blood, taken less than 6 days after vaccination. The receptors derive from a man in his forties or fifties who received an inactivated influenza vaccine.

The rearrangement uses TRBV20-1 and TRBJ1-5; 10 bases align to TRBD1. The CDR3 totals 13 residues. CDR1 is DFQATT and CDR2 is SNEGSKA in the germline V gene (reference sequence). J lost 5 bases, V lost 6 bases, and 4 bases had no gene match. In DNA, the CDR3 is TGCAGTGCGCACGGGACAGGGGATCAGCCCCAGCATTTT. Amino acid sequence: CSAHGTGDQPQHF.

This clonotype was seen a few times. The chain recombines TRBV7-8 with TRBJ2-7; the D call may be TRBD1 or TRBD2 (5 bases each). V was cut by 3 bases and J by 4 bases, with 16 bases left in between. The V gene's germline CDR1 is SGHVS and CDR2 FQNEAQ. CDR3 size: 15 residues. CDR3 amino acids: CASSFSGGVGYEQYF. DNA for the CDR3: TGTGCCAGCAGCTTCTCTGGGGGAGTGGGGTACGAGCAGTACTTC.

This clonotype was observed a few times. CDR3 protein: CASSVEGRDGYTF. The CDR3, as DNA: TGTGCCAGCAGCGTGGAGGGGAGAGATGGCTACACCTTC. The rearrangement uses TRBV9 and TRBJ1-2, with TRBD1 as a possible D gene (5 bases). This CDR3 has 13 amino acids. Germline CDR1 is SGDLS and CDR2 is YYNGEE. With 2 bases removed from V and 6 bases from J, the gap between germline ends came to 11 bases.

This clonotype has a handful of counts. The V and J genes are TRBV5-6 and TRBJ1-1, with D perhaps TRBD1 (5 bases). This CDR3 comprises 14 residues. Germline lookup yields CDR1 SGHDT and CDR2 YYEEEE. V was cut by 3 bases and J by 4 bases, with 13 bases left in between. As DNA, the CDR3 is TGTGCCAGCAGCTACCCGACAGCTGGCACTGAAGCTTTCTTT. It codes for CASSYPTAGTEAFF. Variable domain in full (rest from reference TRBV5-6 and TRBJ1-1): DAGVTQSPTHLIKTRGQQVTLRCSPKSGHDTVSWYQQALGQGPQFIFQYYEEEERQRGNFPDRFSGHQFPNYSSELNVNALLLGDSALYLCASSYPTAGTEAFFGQGTRLTVV.

This clonotype was recorded many times. The chain joins TRBV7-6 to TRBJ2-3, with unresolved D. From germline, CDR1 is SGHVS and CDR2 FNYEAQ. This CDR3 is built from 15 residues. Deletions cut 5 bases from V and 5 bases from J, with 17 bases between. The CDR3 nucleotides are TGTGCCAGCAGCCCAGGTCTCGGAGTTAGAGATACGCAGTATTTT. Residues: CASSPGLGVRDTQYF.

This clonotype was detected a few times. This rearrangement joins TRBV7-2 to TRBJ2-1, with D maybe TRBD1 (6 bases). The CDR3 loop spans 15 amino acids. Looked up from germline, CDR1 is SGHTA and CDR2 is FQGNSA. V was shortened by 0 bases and J by 5 bases, with 11 bases between the two germline ends. This CDR3 is CASSLAYGQNNEQFF. CDR3 nucleotides: TGTGCCAGCAGCTTAGCATACGGACAGAACAATGAGCAGTTCTTC.

This chain links TRBV2 with TRBJ2-7; unclear D gene. Trimming removed 4 bases from V and 4 bases from J, with 8 bases in between. The germline V gene has CDR1 SNHLY and CDR2 FYNNEI. This CDR3 spans 12 amino acids. The CDR3 here is CASSAVQYEQYF. DNA of the CDR3: TGTGCCAGCAGTGCGGTGCAGTACGAGCAGTACTTC. The variable domain in full, completed from reference TRBV2 and TRBJ2-7, reads EPEVTQTPSHQVTQMGQEVILRCVPISNHLYFYWYRQILGQKVEFLVSFYNNEISEKSEIFDDQFSVERPDGSNFTLKIRSTKLEDSAMYFCASSAVQYEQYFGPGTRLTVT.

In this sample, this clonotype turned up a few times. The CDR3 here is CASSLFESSYEQYF. Written as DNA, the CDR3 is TGTGCCAGCAGTTTATTTGAGAGCTCCTACGAGCAGTACTTC. The chain couples TRBV12-3 or TRBV12-4 to TRBJ2-7; unclear D gene. CDR3 length equals 14 residues. The V end was cut by 2 bases, the J end by 0 bases, with 8 bases between.

This rearrangement joins TRBV12-3 or TRBV12-4 to TRBJ2-3; D not certain. The V end lost 5 bases, the J end lost 0 bases, and 9 bases lay between the germline ends. The CDR3 spans 14 residues. As DNA, the CDR3 is TGTGCCAGCAGTACGACACTTAGCACAGATACGCAGTATTTT. Translated, it gives CASSTTLSTDTQYF.

This chain joins TRBV6-5 and TRBJ2-1; 7 positions agree with TRBD2. The V gene's germline CDR1 is MNHEY and CDR2 SVGAGI. The CDR3 runs 15 residues. V gave up 7 bases and J gave up 3 bases; unmatched junction bases: 9. Here the CDR3 reads CASISGEGYYNEQFF. CDR3 sequence (DNA): TGTGCCAGCATTTCCGGGGAGGGGTACTACAATGAGCAGTTCTTC.

This clonotype was detected ten times or more. The chain carries TRBV20-1 and TRBJ2-5; tentatively, D is TRBD2 (6 bases). Trimming removed 2 bases at V and 2 bases at J, with 12 bases between. Germline lookup yields CDR1 DFQATT and CDR2 SNEGSKA (reference sequence). The CDR3 sequence is 14 residues long. The CDR3 here is CSARSRDSQETQYF. CDR3 DNA: TGCAGTGCTAGATCCCGGGACTCACAAGAGACCCAGTACTTC.

This clonotype showed up just a few times. The genes are TRBV27 and TRBJ2-1, with 8 bases matching TRBD2. Germline values: CDR1 MNHEY, CDR2 SMNVEV (reference sequence). The V segment lost 4 bases and the J segment 12 bases; nucleotides outside the gene matches: 8. CDR3 size: 13 residues. The CDR3, as DNA: TGTGCCAGCAGTTCTTTTAGCGGGACCTGGCAGTTCTTC. This codes for CASSSFSGTWQFF.

This clonotype turned up a few times. The rearrangement joins TRBV5-1 to TRBJ2-3, with D possibly matching TRBD2 (5 bases). The CDR3 runs to 15 residues. The V end lost 2 bases, the J end lost 1 base, and 11 bases lay between the germline ends. CDR1 is SGHRS, CDR2 YFSETQ, per germline. The CDR3 region has the DNA TGCGCCAGCAGCTTCGTGGGTAGCGGCACAGATACGCAGTATTTT. Protein sequence: CASSFVGSGTDTQYF.

This clonotype was seen only a few times. This chain joins TRBV20-1 and TRBJ2-1; 8 positions match TRBD2. Trimming at V came to 0 bases and at J to 7 bases, leaving 8 bases not matched to a gene. Germline loops: CDR1 DFQATT, CDR2 SNEGSKA (reference sequence). CDR3 length: 15 amino acids. In DNA, the CDR3 is TGCAGTGCTAGAGATCATCTAGCGGGCCTTAATGAGCAGTTCTTC. Protein product: CSARDHLAGLNEQFF.

J is TRBJ2-3 and V is TRBV12-3 or TRBV12-4; 8 bases fit TRBD2. This CDR3 has 16 amino acids. After removal of 2 bases from V and 2 bases from J, the junction contained 6 bases not matched to a gene. This CDR3 reads CASSLRISGITDTQYF. As DNA, the CDR3 is TGTGCCAGCAGTTTACGGATTAGCGGGATCACAGATACGCAGTATTTT.

In this sample, this clonotype turned up many times. The rearrangement links TRBV12-3 or TRBV12-4 to TRBJ2-5; 10 nucleotides agree with TRBD1. This CDR3 is built from 17 residues. With V trimmed by 0 bases and J by 2 bases, 6 bases remained unmatched. Here the CDR3 DNA reads TGTGCCAGCAGTTTAGCCCCCCTGGACAGGGGGCAAGAGACCCAGTACTTC. Amino acid sequence: CASSLAPLDRGQETQYF.

The chain recombines TRBV5-1 with TRBJ2-1; 8 bases agree with TRBD1. CDR1 SGHRS and CDR2 YFSETQ come from the germline V gene. The CDR3 is 16 residues long. V was pared by 0 bases and J by 6 bases, with 8 bases of the junction left unmatched. In DNA form, the CDR3 reads TGCGCCAGCAGCTTGGCCGTTGGACAGGGAAGCAATGAGCAGTTCTTC. It codes for CASSLAVGQGSNEQFF.

The gene calls are TRBV3-1 and TRBJ2-1; perhaps TRBD2 as D (6 bases). The CDR3 has 14 residues. In germline, CDR1 is LGHDT, CDR2 YNNKEL (reference sequence). The V gene lost 3 bases and the J gene lost 10 bases, with 16 bases spanning the gap. The CDR3 protein is CASSQLLAPGEQFF. The DNA for the CDR3 is TGTGCCAGCAGCCAGTTACTAGCCCCTGGGGAGCAGTTCTTC.

This clonotype appeared many times. The rearrangement uses TRBV5-1 and TRBJ2-7; the D gene is possibly TRBD1 (6 bases). The germline gives CDR1 SGHRS, CDR2 YFSETQ. Trimming took off 1 base at V and 3 bases at J, with 14 bases between the two ends. The CDR3 contains 15 residues. Written as DNA, the CDR3 is TGCGCCAGCAGCTTGTTAGGGACAACGAACTACGAGCAGTACTTC. This encodes CASSLLGTTNYEQYF.

V usage is TRBV10-1 and J usage is TRBJ1-2; 7 nucleotides align to TRBD1. This CDR3 spans 14 amino acids. V lost 4 bases to trimming and J lost 4 bases; unmatched junction nucleotides: 6. The germline CDR1 and CDR2 sequences are WNHNN and SYGVQD (reference sequence). CDR3 coding DNA: TGCGCCAGCAGTGGGCACAGGGGAACCTATGGCTACACCTTC. This encodes CASSGHRGTYGYTF.

There are a few counts of this clonotype. The V call is TRBV12-3 or TRBV12-4, the J call TRBJ2-5; D remains ambiguous. Trimming left V 3 bases short and J 3 bases short, with 14 bases between. The CDR3 length is 15 residues. CDR3 in amino acids: CASSFQERWEETQYF. The CDR3 nucleotides are TGTGCCAGCAGTTTTCAGGAGAGGTGGGAAGAGACCCAGTACTTC.

This clonotype has a handful of counts. The chain couples TRBV12-3 or TRBV12-4 to TRBJ1-2, with D unresolved. V dropped 6 bases and J dropped 2 bases, with 10 bases sitting between them. This CDR3 region has 13 residues. CDR3 nucleotide sequence: TGTGCCAGCAGACCGGACGGGAACTATGGCTACACCTTC. It codes for CASRPDGNYGYTF.